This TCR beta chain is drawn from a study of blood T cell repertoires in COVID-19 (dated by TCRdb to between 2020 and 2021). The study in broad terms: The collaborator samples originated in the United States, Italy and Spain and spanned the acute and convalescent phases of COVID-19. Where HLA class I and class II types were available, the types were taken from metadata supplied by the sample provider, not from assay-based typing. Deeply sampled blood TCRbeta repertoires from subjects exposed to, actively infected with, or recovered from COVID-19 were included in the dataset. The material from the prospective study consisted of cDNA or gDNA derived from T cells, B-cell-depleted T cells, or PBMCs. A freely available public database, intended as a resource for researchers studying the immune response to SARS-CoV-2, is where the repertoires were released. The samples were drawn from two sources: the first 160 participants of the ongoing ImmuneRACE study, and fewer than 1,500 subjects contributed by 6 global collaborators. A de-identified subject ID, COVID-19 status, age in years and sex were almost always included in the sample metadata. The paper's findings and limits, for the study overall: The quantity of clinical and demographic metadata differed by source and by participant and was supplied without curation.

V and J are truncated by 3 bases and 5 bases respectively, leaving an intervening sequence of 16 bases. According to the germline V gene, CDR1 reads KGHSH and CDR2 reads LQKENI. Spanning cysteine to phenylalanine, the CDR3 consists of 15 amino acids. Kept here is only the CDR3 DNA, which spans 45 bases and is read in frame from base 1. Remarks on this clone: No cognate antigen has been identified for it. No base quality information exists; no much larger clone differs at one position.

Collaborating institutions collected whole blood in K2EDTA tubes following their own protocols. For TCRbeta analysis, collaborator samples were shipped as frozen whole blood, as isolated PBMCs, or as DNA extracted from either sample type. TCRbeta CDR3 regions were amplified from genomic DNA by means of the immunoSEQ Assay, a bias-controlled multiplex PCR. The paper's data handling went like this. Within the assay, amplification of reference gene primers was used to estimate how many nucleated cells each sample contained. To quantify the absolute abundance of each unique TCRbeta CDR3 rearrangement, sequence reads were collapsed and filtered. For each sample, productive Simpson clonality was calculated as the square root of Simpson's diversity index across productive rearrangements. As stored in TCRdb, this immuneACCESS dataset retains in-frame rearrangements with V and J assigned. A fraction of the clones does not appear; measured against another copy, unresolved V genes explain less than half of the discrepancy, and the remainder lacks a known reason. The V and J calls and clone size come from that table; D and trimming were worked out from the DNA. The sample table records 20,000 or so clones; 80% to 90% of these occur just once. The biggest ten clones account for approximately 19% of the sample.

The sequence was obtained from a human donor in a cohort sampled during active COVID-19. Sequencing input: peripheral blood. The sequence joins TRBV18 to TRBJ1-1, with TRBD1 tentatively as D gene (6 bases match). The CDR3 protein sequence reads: CASSPTTGRSTEAFF. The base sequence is TGTGCCAGCTCACCTACTACAGGGCGGAGTACTGAAGCTTTCTTT. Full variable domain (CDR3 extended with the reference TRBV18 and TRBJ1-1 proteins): NAGVMQNPRHLVRRRGQEARLRCSPMKGHSHVYWYRQLPEEGLKFMVYLQKENIIDESGMPKERFSAEFPKEGPSILRIQQVVRGDSAAYFCASSPTTGRSTEAFFGQGTRLTVV.